Given below is one T cell receptor (beta chain) in context. This CDR3 is 16 amino acids long. CDR1 and CDR2 from the germline V gene are LGHNA and YSLEER. V was shortened by 0 bases and J by 5 bases, with 14 bases between the two germline ends. This record belongs to a study of control samples from healthy donors and cancer patients. Repertoires were generated with immunoSEQ multiplex PCR, while TCRdb's copy carries only in-frame clones and drops some. There are 85,000 to 90,000 clones in the sample; about 89% occur only once, and about 10% lies in the top ten. The V and J genes are TRBV4-3 and TRBJ1-5; D is uncertain. The TCR originated in a woman aged 45-65 years with colorectal cancer. Sequenced sample: PBMCs. In nucleotides, the CDR3 is TGCGCCAGCAGCCAAGATCGAGGTGCACCCCATCAGCCCCAGCATTTT. This encodes CASSQDRGAPHQPQHF.